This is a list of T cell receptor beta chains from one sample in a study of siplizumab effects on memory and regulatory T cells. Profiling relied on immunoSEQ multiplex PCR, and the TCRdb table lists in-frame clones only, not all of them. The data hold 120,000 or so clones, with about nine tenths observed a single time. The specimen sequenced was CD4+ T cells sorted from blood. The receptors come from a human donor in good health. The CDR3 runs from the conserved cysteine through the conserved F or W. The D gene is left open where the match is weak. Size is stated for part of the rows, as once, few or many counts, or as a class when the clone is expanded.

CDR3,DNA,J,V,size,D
CASNSGAYEQYF,TGCGCCAGCAACAGCGGGGCCTACGAGCAGTACTTC,TRBJ2-7,TRBV23-1,NA,TRBD2
CSVESSMGGYTF,TGCAGCGTTGAATCTTCGATGGGTGGCTACACCTTC,TRBJ1-2,TRBV29-1,NA,NA
CSVVGDRGGTEAFF,TGCAGCGTTGTAGGAGACAGGGGGGGCACTGAAGCTTTCTTT,TRBJ1-1,TRBV29-1,NA,TRBD1
CASLLGSTDTQYF,TGTGCCAGCCTATTAGGGAGCACAGATACGCAGTATTTT,TRBJ2-3,TRBV18,NA,NA
CASSYRRDPNTDTQYF,TGTGCCAGCAGTTACAGACGAGATCCAAACACAGATACGCAGTATTTT,TRBJ2-3,TRBV6-6,NA,NA
CSVEPGMRGYTF,TGCAGCGTTGAGCCGGGGATGCGAGGCTACACCTTC,TRBJ1-2,TRBV29-1,NA,NA
CASTGIRDRPIREQFF,TGTGCCAGTACTGGGATCCGGGACAGGCCCATCCGGGAGCAGTTCTTC,TRBJ2-1,TRBV19,NA,TRBD1
CASSVRAATGELFF,TGTGCCAGTAGTGTCCGGGCCGCCACCGGGGAGCTGTTTTTT,TRBJ2-2,TRBV19,once,NA
CASSLDRDRKQFF,TGTGCTAGCAGCTTAGACAGGGATAGAAAGCAGTTCTTC,TRBJ2-1,TRBV7-7,once,TRBD1
CASSPDRDEQFF,TGTGCCAGCAGCCCCGACAGGGATGAGCAGTTCTTC,TRBJ2-1,TRBV7-3,NA,TRBD1
CASSLDRLSGGHSEQYF,TGTGCCAGCAGCTTAGATCGACTAAGCGGGGGCCACAGTGAGCAGTACTTC,TRBJ2-7,TRBV13,NA,TRBD2
CASSTYASLIPLYGYTF,TGTGCCAGTAGTACCTATGCCAGCCTAATCCCCCTTTATGGCTACACCTTC,TRBJ1-2,TRBV19,NA,NA
CASSQVTSASTDTQYF,TGTGCCAGCAGCCAAGTCACTAGCGCCTCGACAGATACGCAGTATTTT,TRBJ2-3,TRBV4-2,NA,TRBD2
CATRLAGTYEQYF,TGTGCCACGCGACTAGCGGGGACCTACGAGCAGTACTTC,TRBJ2-7,TRBV5-4,NA,TRBD2
CASSLSRGLAGKPYEQYF,TGTGCCAGCAGTTTATCGCGTGGACTAGCGGGGAAGCCCTACGAGCAGTACTTC,TRBJ2-7,TRBV27,NA,TRBD2
CASSLIAGITGELFF,TGTGCCAGCAGCTTGATAGCGGGGATCACCGGGGAGCTGTTTTTT,TRBJ2-2,TRBV5-5,NA,TRBD2
CASSKNTEAFF,TGTGCCAGCAGTAAGAACACTGAAGCTTTCTTT,TRBJ1-1,TRBV27,few,NA
CASSYSVSQGAFEQFF,TGTGCCAGCAGTTACTCCGTGAGCCAGGGGGCTTTTGAGCAGTTCTTC,TRBJ2-1,TRBV6-5,NA,TRBD1
CASRTGTGSYEQYF,TGTGCCAGCAGGACAGGTACAGGGAGCTACGAGCAGTACTTC,TRBJ2-7,TRBV2,NA,NA
CASSVDRNYGYTF,TGTGCCAGCAGCGTAGACAGAAACTATGGCTACACCTTC,TRBJ1-2,TRBV9,NA,NA
CASKRGGNGETQYF,TGTGCCAGCAAACGAGGGGGCAATGGAGAGACCCAGTACTTC,TRBJ2-5,TRBV6-5,NA,TRBD1
CASSFRTGTYEQYF,TGTGCCAGCAGCTTCCGGACGGGTACCTACGAGCAGTACTTC,TRBJ2-7,TRBV7-2,NA,NA
CASSFSGLYEQYF,TGTGCCAGCAGTTTTTCGGGGCTCTACGAGCAGTACTTC,TRBJ2-7,TRBV2,NA,NA
CASFRRVNTEAFF,TGTGCCAGCTTCCGGCGAGTGAACACTGAAGCTTTCTTT,TRBJ1-1,TRBV6-5,NA,NA
CSAVSPAGYTF,TGCAGTGCTGTGTCCCCGGCGGGCTACACCTTC,TRBJ1-2,TRBV20-1,NA,NA
CASRARENSPLHF,TGTGCCAGCCGCGCCAGGGAGAATTCACCCCTCCACTTT,TRBJ1-6,TRBV7-9,NA,NA
CASSLDRHSYEQYF,TGTGCCAGCAGCTTAGACAGGCACTCCTACGAGCAGTACTTC,TRBJ2-7,TRBV11-2,NA,NA
CASSFGSTNEKLFF,TGTGCCAGCAGCTTTGGGTCAACTAATGAAAAACTGTTTTTT,TRBJ1-4,TRBV5-6,once,NA
CASRGLAGNTGELFF,TGTGCCAGCCGAGGACTAGCGGGAAACACCGGGGAGCTGTTTTTT,TRBJ2-2,TRBV6-6,NA,TRBD2
CASGSRPLLETQYF,TGTGCTAGTGGTTCCCGACCACTCTTAGAGACCCAGTACTTC,TRBJ2-5,TRBV12-5,NA,NA
CASGGLAGAGELFF,TGCGCCAGCGGGGGACTAGCGGGGGCCGGGGAGCTGTTTTTT,TRBJ2-2,TRBV5-1,NA,TRBD2
CASSSGTGVYEQYF,TGTGCCAGCAGCTCCGGGACAGGGGTCTACGAGCAGTACTTC,TRBJ2-7,TRBV7-2,NA,TRBD1
CASSLGQGRYNEQFF,TGTGCCAGCAGCTTAGGACAGGGACGTTACAATGAGCAGTTCTTC,TRBJ2-1,TRBV11-2,NA,TRBD1
CASSESRGRSIRSETQYF,TGCGCCAGCAGCGAGAGTAGGGGCCGGAGCATTCGTTCGGAGACCCAGTACTTC,TRBJ2-5,TRBV5-1,NA,NA
CASSPATEDYGYTF,TGCGCCAGCAGCCCAGCGACTGAAGACTATGGCTACACCTTC,TRBJ1-2,TRBV5-1,NA,NA
CASSLALGTEAFF,TGTGCCAGCAGCTTAGCGTTGGGGACTGAAGCTTTCTTT,TRBJ1-1,TRBV7-6,NA,NA
CASSLADRGQSPLHF,TGCGCCAGCAGCTTGGCCGACAGGGGTCAGTCACCCCTCCACTTT,TRBJ1-6,TRBV5-1,NA,TRBD1
CASSPGTSGRYEQYF,TGTGCCAGCAGCCCCGGGACTAGCGGGAGATACGAGCAGTACTTC,TRBJ2-7,TRBV11-3,NA,TRBD2
CASSFPGQGAQPQHF,TGTGCCAGCAGTTTTCCGGGACAGGGGGCTCAGCCCCAGCATTTT,TRBJ1-5,TRBV6-6,NA,TRBD1
CASSSPGTLYEQYF,TGTGCCAGCAGTTCCCCCGGGACGCTCTACGAGCAGTACTTC,TRBJ2-7,TRBV27,NA,NA
CASSLGTAGRETQYF,TGTGCCAGCAGCTTGGGTACAGCGGGGCGAGAGACCCAGTACTTC,TRBJ2-5,TRBV5-4,NA,TRBD2
CASSIAGGTEAFF,TGTGCCAGTAGTATAGCGGGGGGTACTGAAGCTTTCTTT,TRBJ1-1,TRBV19,NA,NA
CASLIGTHSTEAFF,TGTGCCAGCTTGATCGGCACACACTCCACTGAAGCTTTCTTT,TRBJ1-1,TRBV2,NA,NA
CASSLEGRTGPQTQYF,TGTGCCAGCAGCTTAGAGGGTCGGACCGGCCCTCAGACCCAGTACTTC,TRBJ2-5,TRBV11-2,once,NA
CASSPDSTYGYTF,TGTGCCAGCAGCCCGGACAGTACTTATGGCTACACCTTC,TRBJ1-2,TRBV7-9,NA,NA
CASGRRSSYEQYF,TGTGCCTCAGGGAGGCGGAGCTCCTACGAGCAGTACTTC,TRBJ2-7,TRBV6-1,NA,NA
CAISGRAGYGYTF,TGTGCCATCAGCGGAAGGGCTGGGTATGGCTACACCTTC,TRBJ1-2,TRBV10-3,NA,NA
CASSSQGVTPGDTQYF,TGTGCCAGCAGCTCGCAGGGGGTCACGCCCGGAGATACGCAGTATTTT,TRBJ2-3,TRBV28,NA,TRBD1
CASRPQREAETQYF,TGTGCCAGCAGGCCTCAGCGGGAGGCGGAGACCCAGTACTTC,TRBJ2-5,TRBV6-5,NA,TRBD2
CASTPGVGEQYF,TGTGCCAGCACCCCGGGCGTCGGCGAGCAGTACTTC,TRBJ2-7,TRBV6-6,NA,NA
CASSGDSTDTQYF,TGTGCCAGCAGCGGGGATAGCACAGATACGCAGTATTTT,TRBJ2-3,TRBV5-6,once,NA
CASTDWTKDYEQYF,TGTGCCAGCACGGACTGGACAAAAGATTACGAGCAGTACTTC,TRBJ2-7,TRBV2,NA,NA
CASSEQYRNGNQPQHF,TGTGCCAGCAGTGAACAGTACAGAAACGGCAATCAGCCCCAGCATTTT,TRBJ1-5,TRBV25-1,NA,NA
CASSRGGRGPEGYTF,TGTGCCAGCAGTCGCGGCGGCAGGGGGCCGGAAGGCTACACCTTC,TRBJ1-2,TRBV6-5,NA,TRBD1